This T cell receptor (beta chain) appears in the sequencing data of a study of cytomegalovirus exposure and HLA in healthy donors. The PCR was carried out with 60 Vbeta primers and 13 Jbeta primers. Libraries were prepared by immunoSEQ multiplex PCR; TCRdb keeps only in-frame clonotypes and omits some of them. The sample holds fewer than 110,000 clones, about 75% seen once. Trimming cost V 1 base and J 1 base; bases outside gene matches: 5. The CDR3 runs to 18 residues. Germline CDR1 and CDR2: KGHSH and LQKENI. Study-wide results and caveats: An analysis done earlier found most TCR beta V segments productive about 87% or about 30% of the time. V- and J-gene trimming in TCR beta was tied to a missense DCLRE1C variant by an analysis performed later. The HLA-A and HLA-B alleles of most subjects were reportedly predicted accurately from TCR beta sequences. Later findings reportedly placed an Asian-associated ancestry cluster below the approximately 670-donor mean for N-insertions.

In regard to this clone: Its antigen is as yet unknown.

This clonotype was sampled from a man aged 50 to 59 in good health and CMV-seronegative. Sequencing used PBMCs. V is TRBV18 and J is TRBJ2-5; 14 bases fit TRBD2. Here the CDR3 reads CASSPQRLAGGGQETQYF. The CDR3 DNA sequence: TGTGCCAGCTCACCACAAAGACTAGCGGGAGGGGGCCAAGAGACCCAGTACTTC.